A selection of T cell receptor beta chains follows, all from one sample in a study of response to subunit inactivated influenza vaccine. MiXCR was run by TCRdb on the RT-PCR reads, yielding one entry per CDR3 protein. The table records under 200,000 distinct CDR3 sequences, approximately 12% of them present only once. The sample was also reused in another study, on T cells expressing NK-cell markers.

The sequenced sample was CD8+ T cells sorted from PBMCs, obtained less than 13 days after vaccination. The receptors were gathered from a man aged 50 or older who received an inactivated influenza vaccine. Both conserved end residues are part of each CDR3. Fields, in order: V gene, D gene, clone size, J gene, CDR3 DNA, CDR3 protein. The D gene is left open where the match is weak. Size tells how often a clone was seen (once, few, many) or the class of an expanded clone, and some rows leave it out.

TRBV29-1	TRBD2	few	TRBJ2-1	TGCAGCGTTGAAGAAGGTAGCGGGAGTTCCAATGAGCAGTTCTTC	CSVEEGSGSSNEQFF
TRBV11-2	TRBD2	NA	TRBJ2-3	TGTGCCAGCAGCTCCCACCCCACAGCGGGAGGCTTCACAGATACGCAGTATTTT	CASSSHPTAGGFTDTQYF
TRBV7-9	TRBD1	few	TRBJ1-1	TGTGCCAGCAGCTTCTATCAGGGGGCGGGACTCACTGAAGCTTTCTTT	CASSFYQGAGLTEAFF
TRBV28	NA	many	TRBJ2-5	TGTGCCAGCAGTTTAGCCCTTCGTGGGGGGACCCAGTACTTC	CASSLALRGGTQYF
TRBV6-5	TRBD1	NA	TRBJ2-1	TGTGCCAGCAGTTTATACAGGGGAAGCTCCTACAATGAGCAGTTCTTC	CASSLYRGSSYNEQFF
TRBV28	NA	few	TRBJ2-2	TGTGCCAGCAGCTTAACAGCGAACACCGGGGAGCTGTTTTTT	CASSLTANTGELFF
TRBV29-1	TRBD2	NA	TRBJ2-7	TGCAGCGCCACGACTAGCGGGGGGCCCTACGAGCAGTACTTC	CSATTSGGPYEQYF
TRBV6-1	NA	NA	TRBJ1-4	TGTGCCAGCAGCCCCGGGGATCTTGCAACTAATGAAAAACTGTTTTTT	CASSPGDLATNEKLFF
TRBV12-3/TRBV12-4	NA	many	TRBJ2-3	TGTGCCAGCAGCGGGACTGGGGCGGGCCCCACAGATACGCAGTATTTT	CASSGTGAGPTDTQYF
TRBV16	NA	NA	TRBJ2-5	TGTGCCAGCAGCCCAGGACCCAGGGAGACCCAGTACTTC	CASSPGPRETQYF
TRBV25-1	TRBD2	NA	TRBJ2-5	TGTGCCAGCAGTGACCCCACCCCGGGACTAGCGGGGGGCCAAGAGACCCAGTACTTC	CASSDPTPGLAGGQETQYF
TRBV2	NA	few	TRBJ2-3	TGTGCCAGCAGTGACAGGGTAACAGATACGCAGTATTTT	CASSDRVTDTQYF
TRBV30	NA	NA	TRBJ2-1	TGTGCCTGGAGCAGCTTTTTAGCGACCTACAATGAGCAGTTCTTC	CAWSSFLATYNEQFF
TRBV12-5	NA	few	TRBJ2-2	TGTGCTAGTGGGCCACCGAACACCGGGGAGCTGTTTTTT	CASGPPNTGELFF
TRBV2	NA	few	TRBJ1-3	TGTGCCAGCAGTGGGACAGCTTCTGGAAACACCATATATTTT	CASSGTASGNTIYF
TRBV27	NA	NA	TRBJ1-5	TGTGCCAGCAGTTTAAATGGGGGGCGCGGGCAGCCCCAGCATTTT	CASSLNGGRGQPQHF
TRBV10-2	NA	many	TRBJ1-5	TGCGCCAGCAGTCAAGGGGTCAATCAGCCCCAGCATTTT	CASSQGVNQPQHF
TRBV12-3/TRBV12-4	TRBD2	NA	TRBJ2-2	TGTGCCAGCAGTATGCCACTAGCGGGAGAGGCCGGGGAGCTGTTTTTT	CASSMPLAGEAGELFF
TRBV7-8	NA	NA	TRBJ2-7	TGTGCCAGCAGCCCTCGGTCCTTCCCCAACTACGAGCAGTACTTC	CASSPRSFPNYEQYF
TRBV12-3/TRBV12-4	NA	many	TRBJ1-5	TGTGCCAGCAGTCACGACAGTATCAATCAGCCCCAGCATTTT	CASSHDSINQPQHF
TRBV7-9	NA	NA	TRBJ2-5	TGTGCCAGCAGCCAAAGGACGATGGGGACCCAGTACTTC	CASSQRTMGTQYF
TRBV12-3/TRBV12-4	NA	many	TRBJ2-5	TGTGCCACAGCGGAGAAGGGGTTTAGGGAAGAGACCCAGTACTTC	CATAEKGFREETQYF
TRBV12-3/TRBV12-4	NA	NA	TRBJ1-6	TGTGCCAGCAGTTCATTGGGGGACTTTTCACCCCTCCACTTT	CASSSLGDFSPLHF
TRBV7-9	NA	NA	TRBJ2-5	TGTGCCAGCAAGGGCCAAGAGACCCAGTACTTC	CASKGQETQYF
TRBV15	NA	few	TRBJ2-5	TGTGCCACCAGCAGAGATGGAGGGGGTCAAGAGACCCAGTACTTC	CATSRDGGGQETQYF
TRBV5-6	TRBD2	few	TRBJ2-1	TGTGCCAGCAGTTATAGCGGGAAGCTGTTCTTC	CASSYSGKLFF
TRBV28	NA	NA	TRBJ2-7	TGTGCCAGCAGTTTACTAGACTCCTACGAGCAGTACTTC	CASSLLDSYEQYF
TRBV30	NA	many	TRBJ2-2	TGTGCCTGGAGTAGCCTAGCAATAAACACCGGGGAGCTGTTTTTT	CAWSSLAINTGELFF
TRBV10-3	TRBD1	many	TRBJ2-7	TGTGCCACCTTGACAGGGGCATCCTACGAGCAGTACTTC	CATLTGASYEQYF
TRBV4-1	TRBD1	many	TRBJ2-7	TGCGCCAGCAGCCAAGTAACAGGGGTCTACGAGCAGTACTTC	CASSQVTGVYEQYF
TRBV6-2/TRBV6-3	NA	many	TRBJ1-1	TGTGCCAGCAGTTACTCGGAAGGGCCGTTCACTGAAGCTTTCTTT	CASSYSEGPFTEAFF
TRBV6-1	TRBD2	NA	TRBJ2-5	TGTGCCAGCAGGCGAACAGGGGTCCTACTAGCGGGGACTAAAGAGACCCAGTACTTC	CASRRTGVLLAGTKETQYF
TRBV5-1	NA	NA	TRBJ1-4	TGCGCCAGCAGCTTCTCCCGTTCAGCTAATGAAAAACTGTTTTTT	CASSFSRSANEKLFF
TRBV24-1	NA	NA	TRBJ1-1	TGTGCCACCAGTGCGGGGGGCACTGAAGCTTTCTTT	CATSAGGTEAFF
TRBV3-1	NA	NA	TRBJ1-2	TGTGCCAGCAGCCAAGTCGGCCCAATAGGCGGCTATGGCTACACCTTC	CASSQVGPIGGYGYTF
TRBV7-2	NA	many	TRBJ2-7	TGTGCCAGCAGCTTAGACGGAAACTACTACGAGCAGTACTTC	CASSLDGNYYEQYF
TRBV29-1	NA	NA	TRBJ2-2	TGCAGCGTTGAAGATCCTACCGGGACGGAGAGCGGGGAGCTGTTTTTT	CSVEDPTGTESGELFF
TRBV9	NA	NA	TRBJ1-2	TGTGCCAGCAGCGTAGTAGTAGGGGGGGACGGACAGAGCTATGGCTACACCTTC	CASSVVVGGDGQSYGYTF
TRBV27	TRBD2	many	TRBJ2-7	TGTGCCAGCAGTTTCCACGGGACTAGCGGCTACTACGAGCAGTACTTC	CASSFHGTSGYYEQYF
TRBV6-1	TRBD1	NA	TRBJ2-7	TGTGCCAGCAGGCGGACAGGGGGCGGCTACGAGCAGTACTTC	CASRRTGGGYEQYF
TRBV27	NA	few	TRBJ1-1	TGTGCCAGCAGTTCATTGACAGGTCGGGGCAACACTGAAGCTTTCTTT	CASSSLTGRGNTEAFF
TRBV7-9	NA	few	TRBJ2-7	TGTGCCAGCAGCTTAGCTGGACCGGGGCCCGAGCAGTACTTC	CASSLAGPGPEQYF
TRBV28	TRBD2	NA	TRBJ2-7	TGTGCCAGCAGTCTACAACTCCTGACTAGCGGGATCTCCTACGAGCAGTACTTC	CASSLQLLTSGISYEQYF
TRBV4-3	TRBD1	NA	TRBJ2-7	TGCGCCAGCAGCCAAGATATAGGGGGCAGGCACTACGAGCAGTACTTC	CASSQDIGGRHYEQYF
TRBV12-3/TRBV12-4	TRBD1	many	TRBJ1-2	TGTGCCAGCAGCAGGGGGCGCGGCTATGGCTACACCTTC	CASSRGRGYGYTF
TRBV5-6	NA	few	TRBJ2-7	TGTGCCAGCAGACAGGGAAGCTCCTACGAGCAGTACTTC	CASRQGSSYEQYF
TRBV6-2/TRBV6-3	NA	NA	TRBJ2-4	TGTGCCAGCAGTTCCGGGCCCTACTTTCAGTACTTC	CASSSGPYFQYF
TRBV9	TRBD1	NA	TRBJ2-1	TGTGCCAGCAGCGTGACAGGGGTTGCCTACAATGAGCAGTTCTTC	CASSVTGVAYNEQFF
TRBV5-1	TRBD2	NA	TRBJ2-3	TGCGCCAGCGGCGCGAGCGAGCGGGAGAGCACAGATACGCAGTATTTT	CASGASERESTDTQYF
TRBV6-5	NA	NA	TRBJ2-5	TGTGCCAGCGGAGAAGACCAAGAGACCCAGTACTTC	CASGEDQETQYF
TRBV15	TRBD1	NA	TRBJ1-5	TGTGCCACCAGCAGCCACAGGGGGGGACAGCCCCAGCATTTT	CATSSHRGGQPQHF
TRBV9	NA	few	TRBJ2-5	TGTGCCAGCAGCGATAATCCCTCGGAAGCGGCAGTCCAAGAGACCCAGTACTTC	CASSDNPSEAAVQETQYF
TRBV12-3/TRBV12-4	NA	NA	TRBJ1-1	TGTGCCAGCAGTTTTCCTGGGGAGACTGAAGCTTTCTTT	CASSFPGETEAFF
TRBV6-5	NA	NA	TRBJ2-7	TGTGCCAGCAGTTATGGGTCAGGGTATCCCTACGAGCAGTACTTC	CASSYGSGYPYEQYF
TRBV11-2	NA	NA	TRBJ2-5	TGTGCCAGCAGCTTAGGCTACGGGGGTCAAGAGACCCAGTACTTC	CASSLGYGGQETQYF
TRBV9	NA	few	TRBJ2-1	TGTGCCAGCAGCTCCGCGGGTAACTCCTACAATGAGCAGTTCTTC	CASSSAGNSYNEQFF
TRBV29-1	NA	few	TRBJ2-7	TGCAGCGTTCCCCACAGATCCTACGAGCAGTACTTC	CSVPHRSYEQYF